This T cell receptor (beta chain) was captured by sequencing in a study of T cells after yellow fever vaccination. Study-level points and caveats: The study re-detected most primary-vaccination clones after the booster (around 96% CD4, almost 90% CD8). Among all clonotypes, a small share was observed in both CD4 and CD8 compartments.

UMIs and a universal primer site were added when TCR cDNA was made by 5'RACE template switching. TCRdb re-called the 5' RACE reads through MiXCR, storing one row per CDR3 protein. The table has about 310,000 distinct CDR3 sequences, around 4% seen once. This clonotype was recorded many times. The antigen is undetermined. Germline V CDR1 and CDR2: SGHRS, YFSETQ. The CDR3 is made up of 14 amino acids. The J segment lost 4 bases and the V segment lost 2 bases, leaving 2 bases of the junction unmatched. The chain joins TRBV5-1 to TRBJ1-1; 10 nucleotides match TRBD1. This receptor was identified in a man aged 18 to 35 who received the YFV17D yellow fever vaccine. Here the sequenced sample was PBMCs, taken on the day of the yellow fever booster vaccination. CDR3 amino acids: CASSFGQGVTEAFF. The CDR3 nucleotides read TGCGCCAGCAGCTTTGGACAGGGGGTCACTGAAGCTTTCTTT.